This is a list of T cell receptor beta chains from one sample in a study of OX40 agonist ivuxolimab in advanced cancers. The assay was immunoSEQ multiplex PCR, and TCRdb's table has in-frame clones only and misses some. The sample carries tens of thousands of clones, about 87% recorded once. The material was CD4+ or CD8+ T cells sorted from blood, obtained in a trial of the OX40 agonist ivuxolimab. These receptors originate from an adult with an advanced solid tumor such as melanoma, head and neck, liver or kidney cancer. Each CDR3 is given with its conserved first and last residue. D genes are given only for firm matches. Not all rows give a size; the values are once, few, many and, for expanded clones, a class.

TGTGCCAGCAGCGGCACTAGCGGTCGGCGTACGCAGTATTTT,CASSGTSGRRTQYF,TRBV9,TRBJ2-3,-,TRBD2
TGTGCCAGCAGCTTACAGGCGAAAGAGACCCAGTACTTC,CASSLQAKETQYF,TRBV7-9,TRBJ2-5,-,-
TGTGCCAGCAGCCAAACAGGGGGCCCCTACAATGAGCAGTTCTTC,CASSQTGGPYNEQFF,TRBV9,TRBJ2-1,-,TRBD1
TGTGCCAGCAGTCCCCGCCTACTTGCGAACACTGAAGCTTTCTTT,CASSPRLLANTEAFF,TRBV27,TRBJ1-1,-,-
TGTGCCAGAAGCTTGGTTCACTGGGGCTACACCTTC,CARSLVHWGYTF,TRBV5-3,TRBJ1-2,-,-
TGTGCCAGCAGTTACCCCTACGAGCAGTACTTC,CASSYPYEQYF,TRBV27,TRBJ2-7,-,-
TGTGCCAGCAGCGTTGTCGGGACAGGGGGCACTGAAGCTTTCTTT,CASSVVGTGGTEAFF,TRBV7-2,TRBJ1-1,-,TRBD1
TGTGCCAGCAGCCCTAGTTTCGAACGCGGGGAGCTGTTTTTT,CASSPSFERGELFF,TRBV5-4,TRBJ2-2,-,-
TGTGCCAGCAGCCGACAGGGGGCAGATACGCAGTATTTT,CASSRQGADTQYF,TRBV7-9,TRBJ2-3,-,TRBD1
TGTGCCACCAGCAGAGATGGCCAGCACCAAAACATTCAGTACTTC,CATSRDGQHQNIQYF,TRBV15,TRBJ2-4,-,-
TGTGCCAGCAGTTACTCGAACAGGGTACACTACGAGCAGTACTTC,CASSYSNRVHYEQYF,TRBV6-5,TRBJ2-7,-,-
TGTGCCAGCAGCTTAGGGGGCGCCCGCACAGATACGCAGTATTTT,CASSLGGARTDTQYF,TRBV7-8,TRBJ2-3,-,-
TGTGCCAGCATAGGAGGGCCCCGCCGGGCTTTCTTT,CASIGGPRRAFF,TRBV28,TRBJ1-1,-,-
TGTGCCAGCAGCTTAGTGAAGACTGAAGCTTTCTTT,CASSLVKTEAFF,TRBV7-2,TRBJ1-1,-,-
TGTGCCAGCAGCTTAGCCCTAGCGGGAGTAGCAAATGAGCAGTTCTTC,CASSLALAGVANEQFF,TRBV7-8,TRBJ2-1,-,TRBD2
TGCAGCGCTAAAATCGGGGGCCCGTCGAGGACCGGGGAGCTGTTTTTT,CSAKIGGPSRTGELFF,TRBV29-1,TRBJ2-2,once,-
TGTGCCAGCAGCCAAGGACTTAATGCCTACAATGAGCAGTTCTTC,CASSQGLNAYNEQFF,TRBV4-2,TRBJ2-1,large,-